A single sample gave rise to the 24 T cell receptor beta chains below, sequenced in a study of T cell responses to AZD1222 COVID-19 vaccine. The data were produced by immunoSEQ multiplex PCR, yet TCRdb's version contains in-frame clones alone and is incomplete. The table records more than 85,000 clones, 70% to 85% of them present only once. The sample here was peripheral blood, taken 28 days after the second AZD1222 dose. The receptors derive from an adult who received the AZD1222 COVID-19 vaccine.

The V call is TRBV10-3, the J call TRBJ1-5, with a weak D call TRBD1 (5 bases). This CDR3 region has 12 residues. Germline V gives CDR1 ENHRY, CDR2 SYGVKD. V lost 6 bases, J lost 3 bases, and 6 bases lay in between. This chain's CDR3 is CAIRGDNQPQHF. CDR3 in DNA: TGTGCCATCAGGGGGGACAATCAGCCCCAGCATTTT.

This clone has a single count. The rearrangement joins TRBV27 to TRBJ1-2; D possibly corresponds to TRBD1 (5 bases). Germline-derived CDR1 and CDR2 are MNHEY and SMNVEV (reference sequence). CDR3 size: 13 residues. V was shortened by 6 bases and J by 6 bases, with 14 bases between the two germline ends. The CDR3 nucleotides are TGTGCCAGCAGGTATCTCCAGGGCGATGGCTACACCTTC. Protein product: CASRYLQGDGYTF.

CDR3 sequence reads: CASRTQRTSNQPQHF. In DNA, the CDR3 is TGTGCCAGCAGAACCCAGCGGACGAGCAATCAGCCCCAGCATTTT. The chain has TRBV2 and TRBJ1-5; D is uncertain. In germline, CDR1 is SNHLY, CDR2 FYNNEI. V dropped 6 bases and J dropped 1 base, with 13 bases sitting between them. The length of the CDR3 is 15 residues.

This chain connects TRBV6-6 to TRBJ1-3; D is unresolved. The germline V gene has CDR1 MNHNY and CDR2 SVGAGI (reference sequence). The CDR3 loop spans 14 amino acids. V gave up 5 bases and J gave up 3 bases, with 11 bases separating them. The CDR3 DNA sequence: TGTGCCAGCAGTCCGGGAGCGGTTGGAAACACCATATATTTT. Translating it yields CASSPGAVGNTIYF.

CDR3 in amino acids: CASSSLTGLGSPLHF. In DNA, the CDR3 is TGTGCCAGCAGCTCATTGACAGGGCTGGGATCACCCCTCCACTTT. The chain has TRBV5-6 and TRBJ1-6; 7 bases fit TRBD1. J was trimmed by 10 bases and V by 3 bases; bases with no gene match: 10. CDR1 and CDR2 from the germline V gene are SGHDT and YYEEEE. The CDR3 is 15 residues long.

CDR3 nucleotide sequence: TGTGCCAGCAGCAGGCCACCGGGACAGGGAGGAAACACCATATATTTT. Translation gives CASSRPPGQGGNTIYF. The chain joins TRBV21-1 to TRBJ1-3; TRBD1 is taken as the D call from the table, unchecked against the DNA. TRBV21-1 is a known pseudogene. The length of the CDR3 is 16 residues.

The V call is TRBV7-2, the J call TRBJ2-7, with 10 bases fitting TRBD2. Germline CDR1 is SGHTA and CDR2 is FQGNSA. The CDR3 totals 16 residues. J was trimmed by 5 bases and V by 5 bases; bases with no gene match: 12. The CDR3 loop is CASSVQGTSATDEQYF. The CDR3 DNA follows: TGTGCCAGCAGCGTCCAAGGGACTAGCGCCACGGACGAGCAGTACTTC. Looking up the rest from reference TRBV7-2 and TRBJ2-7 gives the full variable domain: GAGVSQSPSNKVTEKGKDVELRCDPISGHTALYWYRQSLGQGLEFLIYFQGNSAPDKSGLPSDRFSAERTGGSVSTLTIQRTQQEDSAVYLCASSVQGTSATDEQYFGPGTRLTVT.

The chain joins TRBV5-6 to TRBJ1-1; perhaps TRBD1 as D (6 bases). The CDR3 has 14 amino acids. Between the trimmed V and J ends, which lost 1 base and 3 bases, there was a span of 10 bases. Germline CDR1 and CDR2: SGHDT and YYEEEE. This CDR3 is CASSLQGLDTEAFF. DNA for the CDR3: TGTGCCAGCAGCTTGCAGGGGTTGGACACTGAAGCTTTCTTT.

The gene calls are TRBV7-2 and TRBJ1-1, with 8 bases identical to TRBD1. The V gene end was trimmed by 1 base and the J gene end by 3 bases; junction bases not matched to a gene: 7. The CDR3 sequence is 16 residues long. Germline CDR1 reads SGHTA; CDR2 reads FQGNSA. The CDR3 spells CASSLERTGKYTEAFF. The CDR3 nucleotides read TGTGCCAGCAGCTTAGAGAGGACAGGGAAGTACACTGAAGCTTTCTTT. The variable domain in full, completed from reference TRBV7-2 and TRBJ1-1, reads GAGVSQSPSNKVTEKGKDVELRCDPISGHTALYWYRQSLGQGLEFLIYFQGNSAPDKSGLPSDRFSAERTGGSVSTLTIQRTQQEDSAVYLCASSLERTGKYTEAFFGQGTRLTVV.

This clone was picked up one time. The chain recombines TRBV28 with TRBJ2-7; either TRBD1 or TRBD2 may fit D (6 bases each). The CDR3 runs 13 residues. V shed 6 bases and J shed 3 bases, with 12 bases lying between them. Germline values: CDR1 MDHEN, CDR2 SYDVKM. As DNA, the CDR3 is TGTGCCAGCAGATGGGGGGCCGGCTACGAGCAGTACTTC. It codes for CASRWGAGYEQYF.

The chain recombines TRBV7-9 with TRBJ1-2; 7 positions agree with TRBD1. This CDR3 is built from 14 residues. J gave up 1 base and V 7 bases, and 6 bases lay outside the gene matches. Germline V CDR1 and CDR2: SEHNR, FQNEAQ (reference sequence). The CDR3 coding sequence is TGTGCCAGCACCGGACAGGCAAATAACTATGGCTACACCTTC. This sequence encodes CASTGQANNYGYTF. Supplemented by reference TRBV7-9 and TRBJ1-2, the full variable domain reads DTGVSQNPRHKITKRGQNVTFRCDPISEHNRLYWYRQTLGQGPEFLTYFQNEAQLEKSRLLSDRFSAERPKGSFSTLEIQRTEQGDSAMYLCASTGQANNYGYTFGSGTRLTVV.

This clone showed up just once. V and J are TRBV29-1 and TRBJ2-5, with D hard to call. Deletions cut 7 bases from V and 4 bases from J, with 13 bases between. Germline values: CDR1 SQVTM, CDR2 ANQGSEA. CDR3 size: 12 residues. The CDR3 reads CSANDGAETQYF. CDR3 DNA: TGCAGCGCGAACGACGGAGCAGAGACCCAGTACTTC.

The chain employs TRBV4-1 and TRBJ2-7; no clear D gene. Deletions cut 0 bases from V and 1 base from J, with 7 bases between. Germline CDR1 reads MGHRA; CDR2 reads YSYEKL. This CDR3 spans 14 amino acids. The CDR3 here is CASSQDPLSYEQYF. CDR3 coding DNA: TGCGCCAGCAGCCAAGATCCTCTGTCCTACGAGCAGTACTTC.

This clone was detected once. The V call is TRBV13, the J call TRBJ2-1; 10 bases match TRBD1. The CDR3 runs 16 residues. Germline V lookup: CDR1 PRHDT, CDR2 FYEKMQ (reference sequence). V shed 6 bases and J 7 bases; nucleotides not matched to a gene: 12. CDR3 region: CASSQSPGQGINEQFF. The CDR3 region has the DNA TGTGCCAGCAGTCAATCTCCGGGACAGGGGATAAATGAGCAGTTCTTC. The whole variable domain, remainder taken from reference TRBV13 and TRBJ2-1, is AAGVIQSPRHLIKEKRETATLKCYPIPRHDTVYWYQQGPGQDPQFLISFYEKMQSDKGSIPDRFSAQQFSDYHSELNMSSLELGDSALYFCASSQSPGQGINEQFFGPGTRLTVL.

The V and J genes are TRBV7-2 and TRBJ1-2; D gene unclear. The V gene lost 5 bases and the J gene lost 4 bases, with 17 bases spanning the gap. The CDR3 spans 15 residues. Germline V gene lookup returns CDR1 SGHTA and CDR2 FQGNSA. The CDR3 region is CASSLSTPRSYGYTF. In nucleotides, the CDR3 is TGTGCCAGCAGCCTTTCTACCCCCCGGTCCTATGGCTACACCTTC.

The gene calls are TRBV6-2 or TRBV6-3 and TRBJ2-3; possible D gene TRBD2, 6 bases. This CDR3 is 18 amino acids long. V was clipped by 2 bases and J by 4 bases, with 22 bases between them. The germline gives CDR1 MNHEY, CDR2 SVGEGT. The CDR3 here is CASSYGRGTPLDSDTQYF. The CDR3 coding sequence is TGTGCCAGCAGTTACGGTCGCGGGACCCCTTTGGATTCAGATACGCAGTATTTT.

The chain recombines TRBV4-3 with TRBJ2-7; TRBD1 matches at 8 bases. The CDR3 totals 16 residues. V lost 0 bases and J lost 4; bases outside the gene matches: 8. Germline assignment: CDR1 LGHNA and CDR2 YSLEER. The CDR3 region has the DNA TGCGCCAGCAGCCAAGATGTCGGGACAGGCCATTACGAGCAGTACTTC. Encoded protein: CASSQDVGTGHYEQYF.

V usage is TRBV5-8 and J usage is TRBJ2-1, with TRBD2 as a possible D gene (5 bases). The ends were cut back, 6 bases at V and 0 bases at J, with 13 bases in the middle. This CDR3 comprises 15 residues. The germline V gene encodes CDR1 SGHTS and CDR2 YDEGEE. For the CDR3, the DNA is TGTGCCAGCAAACACCCACTAGTCTCCTACAATGAGCAGTTCTTC. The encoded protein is CASKHPLVSYNEQFF.

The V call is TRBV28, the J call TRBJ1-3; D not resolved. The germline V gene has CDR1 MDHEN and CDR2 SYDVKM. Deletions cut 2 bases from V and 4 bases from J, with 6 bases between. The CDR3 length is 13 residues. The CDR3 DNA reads TGTGCCAGCAGTTTAAGGCTGGGAAACACCATATATTTT. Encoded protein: CASSLRLGNTIYF.

CDR3 sequence: CASSEALTGYSNQPQHF. In DNA form, the CDR3 reads TGTGCCAGCAGTGAAGCTTTGACAGGGTATAGCAATCAGCCCCAGCATTTT. The chain employs TRBV6-1 and TRBJ1-5; the match to TRBD1 covers 7 bases. V lost 0 bases, J lost 0 bases, and 5 bases stayed unmatched. Per germline, CDR1 MNHNS and CDR2 SASEGT. The CDR3 is made up of 17 amino acids.

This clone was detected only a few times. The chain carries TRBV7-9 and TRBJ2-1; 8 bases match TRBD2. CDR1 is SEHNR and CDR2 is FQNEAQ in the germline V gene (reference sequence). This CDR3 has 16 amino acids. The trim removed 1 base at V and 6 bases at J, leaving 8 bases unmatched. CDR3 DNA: TGTGCCAGCAGCTTAGTTTCGAGCGGGAGCGTCAATGAGCAGTTCTTC. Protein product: CASSLVSSGSVNEQFF.

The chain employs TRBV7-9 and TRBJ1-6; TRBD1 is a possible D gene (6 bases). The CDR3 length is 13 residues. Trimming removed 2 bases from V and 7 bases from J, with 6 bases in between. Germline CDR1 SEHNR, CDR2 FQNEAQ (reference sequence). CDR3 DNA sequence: TGTGCCAGCAGCTTACAGGGGAATTCACCCCTCCACTTT. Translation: CASSLQGNSPLHF.

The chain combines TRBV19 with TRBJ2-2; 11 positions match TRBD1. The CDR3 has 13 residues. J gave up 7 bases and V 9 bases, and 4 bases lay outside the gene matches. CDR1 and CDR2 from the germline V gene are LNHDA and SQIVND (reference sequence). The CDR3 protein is CASKGQGVGELFF. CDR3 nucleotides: TGTGCCAGCAAGGGACAGGGGGTCGGGGAGCTGTTTTTT. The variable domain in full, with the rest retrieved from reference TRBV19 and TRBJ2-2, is DGGITQSPKYLFRKEGQNVTLSCEQNLNHDAMYWYRQDPGQGLRLIYYSQIVNDFQKGDIAEGYSVSREKKESFPLTVTSAQKNPTAFYLCASKGQGVGELFFGEGSRLTVL.

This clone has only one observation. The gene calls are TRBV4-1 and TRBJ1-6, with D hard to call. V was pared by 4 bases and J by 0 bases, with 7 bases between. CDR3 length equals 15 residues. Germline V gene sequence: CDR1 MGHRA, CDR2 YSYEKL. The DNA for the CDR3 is TGCGCCAGCAGCCCCACCGGCTCCTATAATTCACCCCTCCACTTT. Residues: CASSPTGSYNSPLHF.